This T cell receptor beta chain is drawn from a study of CD8+ T cells in alopecia areata. Germline V gene data show CDR1 as SQVTM and CDR2 as ANQGSEA. This CDR3 has 14 residues. The V gene end was trimmed by 6 bases and the J gene end by 0 bases; junction bases not matched to a gene: 2. The sample holds a few counts of this clone. RNA extraction and reverse transcription yielded cDNA as sequencing template. Profiling relied on immunoSEQ multiplex PCR, and the TCRdb table lists in-frame clones only, not all of them. This sample carries 200,000 to 250,000 clones, 57% of them seen once, and the ten largest clones take 0.45%.

The clonotype was recovered from a human donor with alopecia areata. The sequencing here drew on CD4+ T cells sorted from blood, taken at week 0. The chain employs TRBV29-1 and TRBJ2-2; 9 bases are a match to TRBD1. The CDR3 spells CSVTGGANTGELFF. The CDR3, as DNA: TGCAGCGTGACAGGGGGTGCGAACACCGGGGAGCTGTTTTTT.